This is a list of T cell receptor beta chains from one sample in a study of cytomegalovirus exposure and HLA in healthy donors. Repertoires were generated with immunoSEQ multiplex PCR, while TCRdb's copy carries only in-frame clones and drops some. The sample includes some 180,000 clones, 75% to 80% of them seen just once. Sequences were obtained from PBMCs. All receptors come from a female donor in good health and CMV-seronegative. Each CDR3 is given with its conserved first and last residue. The order of the fields is D gene, clone size, J gene, V gene, CDR3 protein, CDR3 DNA. The D gene is left open where the match is weak. Only part of the rows carry a size: once, few, many, or a class if the clone is expanded.

d_gene: TRBD1
abundance: NA
j_gene: TRBJ1-6
v_gene: TRBV19
CDR3aa: CASTGGAGSPLHF
CDR3nt: TGTGCCAGTACAGGGGGCGCGGGTTCACCCCTCCACTTT

d_gene: NA
abundance: NA
j_gene: TRBJ2-7
v_gene: TRBV12-5
CDR3aa: CASGLVLGLAYEQYF
CDR3nt: TGTGCTAGTGGTTTGGTACTGGGACTGGCCTACGAGCAGTACTTC

d_gene: NA
abundance: NA
j_gene: TRBJ2-3
v_gene: TRBV11-3
CDR3aa: CASSLDRGASDTQYF
CDR3nt: TGTGCCAGCAGCTTAGATCGGGGGGCCTCAGATACGCAGTATTTT

d_gene: TRBD2
abundance: NA
j_gene: TRBJ2-5
v_gene: TRBV7-3
CDR3aa: CASGAGGPEGGQETQYF
CDR3nt: TGTGCCAGCGGGGCGGGAGGGCCCGAAGGGGGGCAAGAGACCCAGTACTTC

d_gene: TRBD1
abundance: NA
j_gene: TRBJ1-2
v_gene: TRBV6-4
CDR3aa: CASSETGNYGYTF
CDR3nt: TGTGCCAGCAGTGAGACAGGGAACTATGGCTACACCTTC

d_gene: NA
abundance: NA
j_gene: TRBJ2-1
v_gene: TRBV5-1
CDR3aa: CASSIQGWNNEQFF
CDR3nt: TGCGCCAGCAGCATACAGGGATGGAACAATGAGCAGTTCTTC

d_gene: TRBD2
abundance: NA
j_gene: TRBJ2-1
v_gene: TRBV5-1
CDR3aa: CASSLLAGGPVSRNEQFF
CDR3nt: TGCGCCAGCAGCCTACTAGCGGGAGGGCCGGTATCACGCAATGAGCAGTTCTTC

d_gene: TRBD1
abundance: NA
j_gene: TRBJ2-6
v_gene: TRBV27
CDR3aa: CASSLGQGFRSGANVLTF
CDR3nt: TGTGCCAGCAGTTTAGGACAGGGTTTTCGTTCTGGGGCCAACGTCCTGACTTTC

d_gene: NA
abundance: few
j_gene: TRBJ1-5
v_gene: TRBV6-4
CDR3aa: CASSPQGGSNQPQHF
CDR3nt: TGTGCCAGCAGTCCCCAGGGAGGGAGCAATCAGCCCCAGCATTTT

d_gene: NA
abundance: few
j_gene: TRBJ1-5
v_gene: TRBV15
CDR3aa: CATSSLPHSNQPQHF
CDR3nt: TGTGCCACCAGCAGCCTACCCCATAGCAATCAGCCCCAGCATTTT

d_gene: TRBD1
abundance: few
j_gene: TRBJ1-4
v_gene: TRBV12-5
CDR3aa: CASGLQTTGRSEKLFF
CDR3nt: TGTGCTAGTGGCCTCCAAACGACAGGGCGGAGTGAAAAACTGTTTTTT

d_gene: NA
abundance: few
j_gene: TRBJ1-2
v_gene: TRBV6-1
CDR3aa: CASREGRNYGYTF
CDR3nt: TGTGCCAGCAGGGAGGGACGGAACTATGGCTACACCTTC

d_gene: TRBD2
abundance: NA
j_gene: TRBJ2-7
v_gene: TRBV2
CDR3aa: CASSRVAGVYEQYF
CDR3nt: TGTGCCAGCAGTCGCGTAGCGGGAGTTTACGAGCAGTACTTC

d_gene: NA
abundance: NA
j_gene: TRBJ2-5
v_gene: TRBV5-1
CDR3aa: CASSLQGETQYF
CDR3nt: TGCGCCAGCAGCTTGCAGGGAGAGACCCAGTACTTC

d_gene: TRBD2
abundance: NA
j_gene: TRBJ2-7
v_gene: TRBV19
CDR3aa: CASSMVQRGGEQYF
CDR3nt: TGTGCCAGTAGTATGGTACAGCGGGGGGGCGAGCAGTACTTC

d_gene: TRBD1
abundance: NA
j_gene: TRBJ1-5
v_gene: TRBV5-3
CDR3aa: CARSLTGAPNQPQHF
CDR3nt: TGTGCCAGAAGCTTGACAGGGGCGCCGAATCAGCCCCAGCATTTT

d_gene: NA
abundance: NA
j_gene: TRBJ2-1
v_gene: TRBV7-3
CDR3aa: CASSLRGRLGEQFF
CDR3nt: TGTGCCAGCAGCTTACGTGGGAGATTAGGTGAGCAGTTCTTC

d_gene: NA
abundance: NA
j_gene: TRBJ2-1
v_gene: TRBV6-5
CDR3aa: CAIGAGSYNEQFF
CDR3nt: TGTGCCATCGGTGCAGGGTCCTACAATGAGCAGTTCTTC

d_gene: TRBD2
abundance: NA
j_gene: TRBJ2-3
v_gene: TRBV6-5
CDR3aa: CASRGPGLGTDTQYF
CDR3nt: TGTGCCAGCAGGGGCCCGGGACTAGGCACAGATACGCAGTATTTT

d_gene: TRBD1
abundance: NA
j_gene: TRBJ1-4
v_gene: TRBV27
CDR3aa: CASSPRTGLAEKLFF
CDR3nt: TGTGCCAGCAGTCCACGGACAGGGTTAGCTGAAAAACTGTTTTTT

d_gene: NA
abundance: NA
j_gene: TRBJ1-1
v_gene: TRBV27
CDR3aa: CASSLSGVGNTEAFF
CDR3nt: TGTGCCAGCAGTTTATCCGGGGTTGGAAACACTGAAGCTTTCTTT

d_gene: TRBD2
abundance: NA
j_gene: TRBJ2-3
v_gene: TRBV7-9
CDR3aa: CASSRTKRGITDTQYF
CDR3nt: TGTGCCAGCAGCCGTACCAAGCGGGGCATCACAGATACGCAGTATTTT

d_gene: NA
abundance: NA
j_gene: TRBJ2-2
v_gene: TRBV13
CDR3aa: CASSQAVQGPTGELFF
CDR3nt: TGTGCCAGCAGCCAGGCGGTTCAGGGTCCCACCGGGGAGCTGTTTTTT

d_gene: TRBD1
abundance: NA
j_gene: TRBJ2-1
v_gene: TRBV10-3
CDR3aa: CAISESLDRDVEQFF
CDR3nt: TGTGCCATCAGTGAGTCGTTGGACAGGGACGTTGAGCAGTTCTTC

d_gene: TRBD2
abundance: NA
j_gene: TRBJ2-3
v_gene: TRBV5-1
CDR3aa: CASSALAGGGTDTQYF
CDR3nt: TGCGCCAGCAGCGCACTAGCGGGGGGGGGCACAGATACGCAGTATTTT

d_gene: TRBD2
abundance: NA
j_gene: TRBJ2-3
v_gene: TRBV27
CDR3aa: CASSLRAGARTDTQYF
CDR3nt: TGTGCCAGCAGCCTTCGGGCGGGAGCAAGGACAGATACGCAGTATTTT

d_gene: TRBD2
abundance: NA
j_gene: TRBJ2-3
v_gene: TRBV5-1
CDR3aa: CASSPLGVSSGIGTQYF
CDR3nt: TGCGCCAGCAGCCCTCTGGGTGTGTCTAGCGGGATCGGTACGCAGTATTTT

d_gene: TRBD1
abundance: NA
j_gene: TRBJ1-6
v_gene: TRBV5-1
CDR3aa: CASSLSGTGGNSPLHF
CDR3nt: TGCGCCAGCAGCTTATCCGGGACAGGGGGTAATTCACCCCTCCACTTT

d_gene: TRBD1
abundance: NA
j_gene: TRBJ1-2
v_gene: TRBV5-4
CDR3aa: CASSPYRGNYGYTF
CDR3nt: TGTGCCAGCAGCCCGTACAGGGGGAACTATGGCTACACCTTC

d_gene: TRBD2
abundance: NA
j_gene: TRBJ2-1
v_gene: TRBV7-3
CDR3aa: CASSPGLGLVQFF
CDR3nt: TGTGCCAGCAGCCCAGGACTAGGCCTTGTGCAGTTCTTC

d_gene: TRBD1
abundance: NA
j_gene: TRBJ2-3
v_gene: TRBV7-8
CDR3aa: CASLQGARDTQYF
CDR3nt: TGTGCCAGCCTCCAGGGGGCAAGAGATACGCAGTATTTT

d_gene: TRBD2
abundance: NA
j_gene: TRBJ2-3
v_gene: TRBV27
CDR3aa: CASSNVAGGFADTQYF
CDR3nt: TGTGCCAGCAGTAACGTAGCGGGAGGGTTTGCAGATACGCAGTATTTT

d_gene: TRBD1
abundance: NA
j_gene: TRBJ1-6
v_gene: TRBV2
CDR3aa: CASRETGAGRNSPLHF
CDR3nt: TGTGCCAGCAGGGAGACAGGGGCCGGCAGAAATTCACCCCTCCACTTT

d_gene: NA
abundance: few
j_gene: TRBJ2-3
v_gene: TRBV7-2
CDR3aa: CASSLAGAPLRSDTQYF
CDR3nt: TGTGCCAGCAGCTTAGCGGGAGCCCCCTTACGGTCAGATACGCAGTATTTT

d_gene: TRBD1
abundance: once
j_gene: TRBJ1-5
v_gene: TRBV19
CDR3aa: CASSIAGGFNQPQHF
CDR3nt: TGTGCCAGTAGTATAGCAGGGGGGTTCAATCAGCCCCAGCATTTT

d_gene: NA
abundance: NA
j_gene: TRBJ2-7
v_gene: TRBV5-4
CDR3aa: CASSPGTLSSYEQYF
CDR3nt: TGTGCCAGCAGCCCAGGGACTCTCAGCTCCTACGAGCAGTACTTC

d_gene: NA
abundance: NA
j_gene: TRBJ1-1
v_gene: TRBV12-5
CDR3aa: CASGIESGKAFF
CDR3nt: TGTGCTAGTGGTATTGAATCCGGGAAAGCTTTCTTT

d_gene: NA
abundance: few
j_gene: TRBJ2-6
v_gene: TRBV4-1
CDR3aa: CASSQGRASSGANVLTF
CDR3nt: TGCGCCAGCAGCCAAGGCAGGGCTAGCTCTGGGGCCAACGTCCTGACTTTC

d_gene: TRBD2
abundance: NA
j_gene: TRBJ2-1
v_gene: TRBV19
CDR3aa: CASSIGLAGGSTHNEQFF
CDR3nt: TGTGCCAGTAGTATTGGGCTAGCGGGGGGCTCCACACACAATGAGCAGTTCTTC

d_gene: TRBD1
abundance: NA
j_gene: TRBJ1-5
v_gene: TRBV7-2
CDR3aa: CASSFRQGGLVQPQHF
CDR3nt: TGTGCCAGCAGCTTCCGACAGGGTGGGTTGGTTCAGCCCCAGCATTTT

d_gene: TRBD1
abundance: NA
j_gene: TRBJ1-4
v_gene: TRBV13
CDR3aa: CASSQGTGAPNEKLFF
CDR3nt: TGTGCCAGCAGCCAGGGGACAGGGGCCCCTAATGAAAAACTGTTTTTT

d_gene: TRBD1
abundance: NA
j_gene: TRBJ2-2
v_gene: TRBV5-4
CDR3aa: CASSLVRGRNTGELFF
CDR3nt: TGTGCCAGCAGCTTGGTCAGGGGGCGGAACACCGGGGAGCTGTTTTTT

d_gene: NA
abundance: NA
j_gene: TRBJ2-3
v_gene: TRBV19
CDR3aa: CASSIGTGLRTDTQYF
CDR3nt: TGTGCCAGTAGTATAGGAACAGGGCTCCGCACAGATACGCAGTATTTT

d_gene: NA
abundance: NA
j_gene: TRBJ2-7
v_gene: TRBV4-1
CDR3aa: CASSPPTPYEQYF
CDR3nt: TGTGCCAGCAGCCCCCCGACTCCCTACGAGCAGTACTTC

d_gene: NA
abundance: NA
j_gene: TRBJ2-2
v_gene: TRBV9
CDR3aa: CASSRRPGNPGELFF
CDR3nt: TGTGCCAGCAGCCGACGGCCAGGGAATCCCGGGGAGCTGTTTTTT

d_gene: NA
abundance: NA
j_gene: TRBJ1-2
v_gene: TRBV30
CDR3aa: CAWRGDSVNYGYTF
CDR3nt: TGTGCCTGGAGGGGGGACTCAGTAAACTATGGCTACACCTTC

d_gene: TRBD1
abundance: NA
j_gene: TRBJ2-2
v_gene: TRBV5-1
CDR3aa: CASSFPRQGAQNTGELFF
CDR3nt: TGCGCCAGCAGCTTTCCCAGACAGGGGGCACAGAACACCGGGGAGCTGTTTTTT

d_gene: TRBD1
abundance: NA
j_gene: TRBJ2-5
v_gene: TRBV19
CDR3aa: CASSRQDRGETQYF
CDR3nt: TGTGCCAGTAGTAGGCAGGACAGGGGAGAGACCCAGTACTTC

d_gene: TRBD1
abundance: NA
j_gene: TRBJ2-5
v_gene: TRBV6-5
CDR3aa: CASRRQGSVETQYF
CDR3nt: TGTGCCAGCAGACGACAGGGATCGGTGGAGACCCAGTACTTC

d_gene: TRBD1
abundance: once
j_gene: TRBJ1-1
v_gene: TRBV18
CDR3aa: CASSGQANTEAFF
CDR3nt: TGTGCCAGCTCAGGACAGGCAAACACTGAAGCTTTCTTT

d_gene: TRBD2
abundance: few
j_gene: TRBJ2-7
v_gene: TRBV7-9
CDR3aa: CSSSPRTSGGRTSYEQYF
CDR3nt: TGTTCCAGCAGCCCTCGGACTAGCGGGGGGCGAACCTCCTACGAGCAGTACTTC

d_gene: TRBD2
abundance: NA
j_gene: TRBJ2-1
v_gene: TRBV2
CDR3aa: CASMRTSGSDEQFF
CDR3nt: TGTGCCAGCATGAGGACTAGCGGGAGCGATGAGCAGTTCTTC

d_gene: TRBD2
abundance: NA
j_gene: TRBJ2-1
v_gene: TRBV4-2
CDR3aa: CASSPSGLAGTEQFF
CDR3nt: TGTGCCAGCAGCCCGTCGGGACTAGCGGGAACTGAGCAGTTCTTC

d_gene: TRBD1
abundance: few
j_gene: TRBJ1-1
v_gene: TRBV5-4
CDR3aa: CASSFRDRVLTEAFF
CDR3nt: TGTGCCAGCAGCTTCCGGGACAGGGTTTTGACTGAAGCTTTCTTT

d_gene: NA
abundance: NA
j_gene: TRBJ1-1
v_gene: TRBV2
CDR3aa: CASSEGRGPNTEAFF
CDR3nt: TGTGCCAGCAGCGAAGGGAGGGGACCGAACACTGAAGCTTTCTTT

d_gene: NA
abundance: NA
j_gene: TRBJ1-2
v_gene: TRBV7-9
CDR3aa: CASSLSGRSNYGYTF
CDR3nt: TGTGCCAGCAGCTTATCGGGTAGGAGCAACTATGGCTACACCTTC

d_gene: NA
abundance: few
j_gene: TRBJ2-1
v_gene: TRBV28
CDR3aa: CASSPRPSSYNEQFF
CDR3nt: TGTGCCAGCAGTCCGAGGCCCAGCTCCTACAATGAGCAGTTCTTC

d_gene: TRBD1
abundance: NA
j_gene: TRBJ2-1
v_gene: TRBV7-9
CDR3aa: CASSLPRTGINEQFF
CDR3nt: TGTGCCAGCAGCCTACCTCGGACAGGGATCAATGAGCAGTTCTTC

d_gene: NA
abundance: NA
j_gene: TRBJ2-1
v_gene: TRBV27
CDR3aa: CASSLYAGSYNEQFF
CDR3nt: TGTGCCAGCAGTTTATACGCCGGTTCCTACAATGAGCAGTTCTTC

d_gene: TRBD1
abundance: NA
j_gene: TRBJ2-3
v_gene: TRBV6-6
CDR3aa: CASSTPDRGDTQYF
CDR3nt: TGTGCCAGCAGCACCCCTGACAGGGGTGATACGCAGTATTTT